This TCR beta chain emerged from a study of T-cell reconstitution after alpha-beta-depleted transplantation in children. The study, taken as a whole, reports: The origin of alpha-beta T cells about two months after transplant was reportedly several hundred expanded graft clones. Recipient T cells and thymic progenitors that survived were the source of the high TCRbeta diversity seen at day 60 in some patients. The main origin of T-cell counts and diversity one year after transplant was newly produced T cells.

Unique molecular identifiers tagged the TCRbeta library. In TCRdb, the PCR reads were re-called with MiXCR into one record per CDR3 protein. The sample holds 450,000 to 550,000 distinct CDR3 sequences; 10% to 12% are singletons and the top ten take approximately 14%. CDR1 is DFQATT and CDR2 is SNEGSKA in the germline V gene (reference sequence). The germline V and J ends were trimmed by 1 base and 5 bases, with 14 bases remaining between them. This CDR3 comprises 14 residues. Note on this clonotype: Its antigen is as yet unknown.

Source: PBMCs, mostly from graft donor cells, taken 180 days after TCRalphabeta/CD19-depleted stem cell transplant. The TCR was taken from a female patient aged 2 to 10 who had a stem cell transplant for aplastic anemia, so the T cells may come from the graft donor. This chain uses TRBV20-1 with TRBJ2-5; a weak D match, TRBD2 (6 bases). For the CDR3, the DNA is TGCAGTGCTAGAGGCCCGTTCCGGGGGGAGACCCAGTACTTC. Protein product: CSARGPFRGETQYF.